This section outlines one T cell receptor beta chain sequence together with its context. This clonotype was recorded many times. The antigen this receptor binds is unknown. No base quality values were provided; no much bigger clone lies one nucleotide off. The data stem from a study of T cells in Graves' hyperthyroidism and ophthalmopathy (dated by TCRdb to between 2018 and 2020). Some background on the complete study: Peripheral blood was sampled at the time of initial diagnosis, prior to any treatment. TCR V-J signatures able to tell the groups apart were searched for in a discovery cohort of some 97 patients, of whom approximately 40 had Graves' ophthalmopathy and about 55 had stable Graves' hyperthyroidism. An independent validation cohort of 18 to 20 hyperthyroidism patients and 17 patients who later progressed to ophthalmopathy tested prospective prediction of ophthalmopathy. The approximately 98 discovery patients were randomly divided into training and test sets at a 7:3 ratio. The study also compared thyroid tissue and blood T-cell repertoires from five or six Graves' hyperthyroidism patients. Following sampling, methimazole starting at 30 mg daily was given to hyperthyroidism patients, and high-dose intravenous methylprednisolone was given to ophthalmopathy patients. The paper describes TCR Vbeta CDR3 sequencing of about 140 peripheral blood samples, made up of 40 to 45 ophthalmopathy patients, roughly 72 hyperthyroidism patients and 17 progressor patients.

TCR beta CDR3 regions were amplified from RNA transcripts. A first-round RT-PCR of the TCR CDR3 used the HTBI primer set with the Qiagen OneStep RT-PCR kit. A second multiplex PCR round built the libraries, followed by size selection and purification. Paired-end sequencing of the libraries was performed with 100 bp reads on an Illumina HiSeq2000. Per the original workflow: SOAPnuke was used to process the raw data, throwing out any read that contained adapters or uncalled bases, had a mean Phred below 15, or lacked an exact constant-primer or identifier match. COPE v1.2.5 was used to merge the high-quality paired reads, and each unique nucleotide sequence was defined as a clonotype. MiTCR v1.1 was used to align the clonotypes against IMGT TRBV, TRBD and TRBJ reference segments. The analysis included only V-J combinations with a frequency above 0.0001, which together covered roughly 99% of the repertoires. A TCS score was defined as the ratio between F50 (clonal expansion) and ExV (chaos), using BLOSUM62-based TCRdist between CDR3 peptides within each V-J. Welch's t-statistics and random forest reduced roughly 500 V-J features to 13, which were used in a naive Bayes classifier (R e1071). The public reads were reanalyzed by TCRdb: fastp trimming at Q25, MiXCR alignment, in-frame beta chains only. Duplicate CDR3 protein sequences are folded into a single record with the most common DNA and genes. TCRdb's processing, not the study's, gives the V and J calls here. Here the sample has about 690,000 distinct CDR3 sequences; 15% to 20% occur a single time. The ten largest clones capture about 16% of the sample.

The CDR3 numbers 17 residues from cysteine through phenylalanine. Solely the CDR3 DNA is kept, with 51 bases framed from the first base. The trim is 0 bases for V and 2 bases for J, with a gap of 18 bases between the germline ends. The germline V gene encodes CDR1 DFQATT and CDR2 SNEGSKA (reference sequence). A patient counted as having stable Graves' hyperthyroidism if no progression to ophthalmopathy occurred over 18 months of follow-up. Hyperthyroidism patients were newly diagnosed, had a disease duration of under 2 months, and were aged 18 to 65 years. Patients with uncontrolled infections, other autoimmune diseases, pregnancy or lactation were excluded. Diagnoses were based on clinical symptoms, serum thyroxine and TRAb, thyroid ultrasound and orbital computed tomography. PBMCs were separated from under 11 ml of fresh peripheral blood using Ficoll-Paque density gradient centrifugation. Total RNA was extracted using Trizol reagent, and RNA quality was assessed on an Agilent 2100 Bioanalyzer.

Paper-wide results and their limitations: A model built on a 13 V-J signature distinguished ophthalmopathy from stable hyperthyroidism, reaching about 89% sensitivity and about 81% specificity in cross-validation and 80%/75% in testing. Sample size was not statistically predetermined, and blinding of investigators to group allocation was not performed. In validation, the model predicted progression to ophthalmopathy with about 71% sensitivity and roughly 72% specificity, a median of about 6.7 months before onset. Most expanded thyroid clonotypes (frequency above 0.001) were also detected in blood, suggesting blood repertoires may reflect thyroid immune responses.

This TCR came from a man in his fifties with Graves' hyperthyroidism. Recombination joined TRBV20-1 with TRBJ2-3, with no confident D gene call. Sequenced input: blood. The CDR3 has the sequence CSARDPLANTPTDTQYF. The sequence in DNA is TGCAGTGCTAGAGATCCGCTCGCTAACACCCCCACAGATACGCAGTATTTT.